This TCR beta chain was documented in a study of low-dose radiotherapy and immunotherapy resistance in tumors (dated by TCRdb to 2021 to 2024). Regarding the complete study: In Cohort 1, 0.5 Gy per fraction was delivered every 2 weeks, and a total PTV dose of 6.5 Gy was prescribed. For Cohort 2, the dose was 1 Gy per fraction given every two weeks, adding up to 13 Gy in total across 26 weeks. Cyclophosphamide 200 mg/m2 was given intravenously every two weeks, one day before each radiation and immunotherapy administration. Eight patients were included in the translational analysis: three from the first dose cohort and the first five from the second dose cohort. No randomization into treatment groups was done for the people taking part in the trial. Patients were given nivolumab as a 240 mg flat dose every two weeks and ipilimumab at 1 mg/kg every six weeks, with both drugs delivered intravenously. Starting on cycle 1 day 1, patients took 300 mg of aspirin by mouth once daily for four cycles.

In the paper's terms, the time point label means: after trial treatment. The treatment or condition label for this specimen denotes: LDRT plus nivolumab, ipilimumab, low-dose cyclophosphamide and aspirin (RACIN trial). The donors took part in RACIN, a single-arm, phase I, dose-escalation trial that combined nivolumab, ipilimumab, aspirin, low-dose cyclophosphamide and low-dose radiotherapy. To be eligible, a patient needed to have an advanced solid tumor that was TIL-negative. The germline V gene sets CDR1 to MDHEN and CDR2 to SYDVKM. From cysteine to phenylalanine, the CDR3 is 15 amino acids long. Just CDR3 DNA is preserved here, 45 bases in frame from base 1. The germline V end is reduced by 3 bases and the J end by 1 base; junction bases left unmatched: 3. As to this clonotype: What this receptor recognizes is not known. Per-nucleotide qualities are absent, and no much larger clonotype sits a single base away.

The sequencing machine was an Illumina HiSeq 2500. First-strand cDNA was synthesized using Superscript III and a set of TRAV- and TRBV-specific primers, so that both TCRalpha and TCRbeta chains were covered. TCRs were amplified for 20 to 25 PCR cycles with Phusion, using a constant-region primer paired with the adapter attached to the V primers. The MessageAmp II aRNA Amplification Kit was used to amplify the isolated mRNA, with in vitro transcription run for 16 hours at 37 degrees C. mRNA for TCR sequencing was isolated with the Dynabeads mRNA DIRECT Purification Kit. Indexed Illumina adapters were added in a second Phusion PCR of 20 to 30 cycles, after which AMPure XP beads were used to purify the products. The original pipeline was this. Custom Perl scripts were used to pool TCR sequences that encoded the same protein, to remove out-of-frame sequences, and to calculate the abundance of each clonotype. TCR sequences supported by only a single read were excluded from analysis. Among the metrics used to describe the repertoires were Shannon entropy, Gini index, clonality, richness, and the frequency of TCRs shared between repertoires. TCRdb took the public reads, trimmed them with fastp at Q25, ran MiXCR for clone calling and kept in-frame beta chains. Every entry covers one CDR3 protein and lists the most common genes and DNA from its rows. The V and J calls shown here were made by TCRdb, not taken from the authors' results. The sample table shows around 60,000 distinct CDR3 sequences, and around 23% are seen once. 6.5% to 7% of the sample lies in the top ten.

The sequence joins TRBV28 to TRBJ2-5, and 9 junction bases match TRBD2. Specimen: PBMCs, collected after low-dose radiotherapy plus immunotherapy. The sequence derives from a male donor with prostate cancer. The CDR3 has the sequence CASSFPTSGQETQYF. DNA sequence: TGTGCCAGCAGTTTCCCGACTAGCGGCCAAGAGACCCAGTACTTC.